The T cell receptor beta chain described here comes from a study of blood T cells in healthy people across ages. V was clipped by 7 bases and J by 2 bases, with 16 bases between them. CDR1 is SQVTM, CDR2 ANQGSEA, per germline. The CDR3 has 14 residues. Healthy individuals of Caucasian origin from Russia, aged 6 to 90, served as donors. Using a J-beta primer mix together with a sample-barcoded 5' primer, a second PCR was run for about 6 to 12 cycles. A template-switch adaptor with 12 random nucleotides tagged each cDNA molecule. MiXCR was run by TCRdb on the 5' RACE reads, yielding one entry per CDR3 protein. The table has roughly 800,000 distinct CDR3 sequences, around 25% seen once. This clonotype has a handful of counts. The sample was also linked to a second study, of T cells of mothers and their children. That paper notes: Samples were obtained from three healthy Caucasian mothers and their six children. Relative to unrelated pairs, biologically related mother-child dyads exhibited marginally greater, non-significant overlap.

The specimen sequenced was blood. V usage is TRBV29-1 and J usage is TRBJ2-3; D possibly corresponds to TRBD2 (6 bases). This clonotype was sampled from a boy aged 5 to 17 in good health. CDR3 residues: CSGNPGLHTDTQYF. The CDR3, as DNA: TGCAGCGGAAATCCGGGACTCCACACAGATACGCAGTATTTT.